A selection of T cell receptor beta chains follows, all from one sample in a study of CD8 T cells in ankylosing spondylitis. TCRdb analysed the 5' RACE reads with MiXCR anew, one entry per CDR3 protein. The table includes 250,000 to 300,000 distinct CDR3 sequences, 15% to 20% detected once. Sequencing was performed on blood, either unsorted or a sorted T cell fraction (not recorded which). The origin of the receptors is a male donor with ankylosing spondylitis or in good health (not recorded which). Each CDR3 is given with its conserved first and last residue. The D gene is left open where the match is weak. A row's size may be missing; if present it is once, few, many or a size class.

clone_size: many; j_call: TRBJ2-5; v_call: TRBV11-2; d_call: .; cdr3_aa: CASSLDVAEMYKETQYF; cdr3_nt: TGTGCCAGCAGCTTAGACGTGGCAGAGATGTATAAAGAGACCCAGTACTTC
clone_size: few; j_call: TRBJ2-1; v_call: TRBV6-2/TRBV6-3; d_call: .; cdr3_aa: CASSYSDGIDNEQFF; cdr3_nt: TGTGCCAGCAGTTACTCAGATGGGATCGACAATGAGCAGTTCTTC
clone_size: few; j_call: TRBJ1-1; v_call: TRBV9; d_call: TRBD1; cdr3_aa: CASSVVGQDSWNTEAFF; cdr3_nt: TGTGCCAGCAGCGTAGTAGGACAGGACTCCTGGAACACTGAAGCTTTCTTT
clone_size: .; j_call: TRBJ2-7; v_call: TRBV20-1; d_call: .; cdr3_aa: CSARREVSYEQYF; cdr3_nt: TGCAGTGCTAGGAGGGAGGTATCCTACGAGCAGTACTTC
clone_size: .; j_call: TRBJ2-5; v_call: TRBV3-1; d_call: TRBD2; cdr3_aa: CASSHGLGARRETQYF; cdr3_nt: TGTGCCAGCAGCCACGGACTAGGGGCGAGGCGAGAGACCCAGTACTTC
clone_size: few; j_call: TRBJ2-7; v_call: TRBV10-3; d_call: .; cdr3_aa: CATVQGRSSYEQYF; cdr3_nt: TGTGCCACGGTACAGGGTCGGAGCTCCTACGAGCAGTACTTC
clone_size: few; j_call: TRBJ1-5; v_call: TRBV7-9; d_call: .; cdr3_aa: CASSETGTHQPQHF; cdr3_nt: TGTGCCAGCAGCGAAACCGGGACCCATCAGCCCCAGCATTTT
clone_size: few; j_call: TRBJ2-1; v_call: TRBV12-3/TRBV12-4; d_call: TRBD2; cdr3_aa: CASSLVLADTYNEQFF; cdr3_nt: TGTGCCAGCAGTTTGGTACTAGCGGATACCTACAATGAGCAGTTCTTC
clone_size: many; j_call: TRBJ2-7; v_call: TRBV15; d_call: TRBD2; cdr3_aa: CATSSGLAVHEQYF; cdr3_nt: TGTGCCACCAGCAGTGGACTAGCGGTCCACGAGCAGTACTTC
clone_size: .; j_call: TRBJ2-7; v_call: TRBV20-1; d_call: .; cdr3_aa: CSAESPGSSYEQYF; cdr3_nt: TGCAGTGCCGAATCCCCAGGGTCCTCCTACGAGCAGTACTTC
clone_size: many; j_call: TRBJ2-1; v_call: TRBV5-1; d_call: .; cdr3_aa: CASSSPVQTNEQFF; cdr3_nt: TGCGCCAGCAGCTCCCCCGTACAAACAAATGAGCAGTTCTTC
clone_size: .; j_call: TRBJ2-6; v_call: TRBV12-3/TRBV12-4; d_call: .; cdr3_aa: CASHPGGANVLTF; cdr3_nt: TGTGCCAGTCACCCCGGGGGGGCCAACGTCCTGACTTTC
clone_size: many; j_call: TRBJ2-3; v_call: TRBV4-3; d_call: TRBD1; cdr3_aa: CASSHGQGGDTQYF; cdr3_nt: TGCGCCAGCAGCCATGGACAGGGCGGAGATACGCAGTATTTT
clone_size: few; j_call: TRBJ2-1; v_call: TRBV27; d_call: .; cdr3_aa: CASSSDMEYEQFF; cdr3_nt: TGTGCCAGCAGTTCAGATATGGAGTACGAGCAGTTCTTC
clone_size: .; j_call: TRBJ2-1; v_call: TRBV4-1; d_call: .; cdr3_aa: CASSHRHHEQFF; cdr3_nt: TGCGCCAGCAGCCACAGGCACCATGAGCAGTTCTTC
clone_size: .; j_call: TRBJ2-7; v_call: TRBV29-1; d_call: .; cdr3_aa: CSVVGEVSSYEQYF; cdr3_nt: TGCAGCGTTGTCGGGGAGGTAAGCTCCTACGAGCAGTACTTC
clone_size: many; j_call: TRBJ2-7; v_call: TRBV5-1; d_call: .; cdr3_aa: CASSFGDEQYF; cdr3_nt: TGTGCCAGCAGCTTCGGGGACGAGCAGTACTTC
clone_size: few; j_call: TRBJ1-1; v_call: TRBV29-1; d_call: TRBD1; cdr3_aa: CSVGTAFMNTEAFF; cdr3_nt: TGCAGCGTCGGGACAGCCTTTATGAACACTGAAGCTTTCTTT
clone_size: .; j_call: TRBJ2-1; v_call: TRBV27; d_call: TRBD2; cdr3_aa: CASSLLAGGVNEQFF; cdr3_nt: TGTGCCAGCAGTCTACTAGCGGGAGGTGTCAATGAGCAGTTCTTC
clone_size: .; j_call: TRBJ2-5; v_call: TRBV27; d_call: .; cdr3_aa: CASSLTVPETQYF; cdr3_nt: TGTGCCAGCAGTTTAACCGTCCCGGAGACCCAGTACTTC
clone_size: .; j_call: TRBJ2-1; v_call: TRBV20-1; d_call: .; cdr3_aa: CSATIELGVYNEQFF; cdr3_nt: TGCAGTGCAACGATCGAACTAGGGGTCTACAATGAGCAGTTCTTC
clone_size: few; j_call: TRBJ2-3; v_call: TRBV25-1; d_call: .; cdr3_aa: CASSGASVYTDTQYF; cdr3_nt: TGTGCCAGCAGTGGGGCTAGCGTCTACACAGATACGCAGTATTTT
clone_size: few; j_call: TRBJ2-3; v_call: TRBV3-1; d_call: TRBD2; cdr3_aa: CASSLDPGLAGAADTQYF; cdr3_nt: TGTGCCAGCAGCCTAGATCCGGGACTAGCGGGAGCGGCAGATACGCAGTATTTT
clone_size: many; j_call: TRBJ1-5; v_call: TRBV12-3/TRBV12-4; d_call: .; cdr3_aa: CASSLIGGGRQPQHF; cdr3_nt: TGTGCCAGCAGTTTAATCGGGGGAGGTCGTCAGCCCCAGCATTTT
clone_size: .; j_call: TRBJ2-7; v_call: TRBV28; d_call: TRBD2; cdr3_aa: CASSLDRTGREQYF; cdr3_nt: TGTGCCAGCAGTTTAGATAGGACCGGGAGGGAGCAGTACTTC
clone_size: few; j_call: TRBJ2-1; v_call: TRBV6-5; d_call: .; cdr3_aa: CASSSGADLVEQFF; cdr3_nt: TGTGCCAGCAGTTCAGGAGCGGACTTAGTTGAGCAGTTCTTC
clone_size: few; j_call: TRBJ2-7; v_call: TRBV5-1; d_call: .; cdr3_aa: CASSLVIPSYEQYF; cdr3_nt: TGCGCCAGCAGCTTGGTAATCCCCTCCTACGAGCAGTACTTC
clone_size: few; j_call: TRBJ2-1; v_call: TRBV7-8; d_call: .; cdr3_aa: CASLRAGSYNEQFF; cdr3_nt: TGTGCCAGCCTCCGGGCGGGATCTTACAATGAGCAGTTCTTC
clone_size: .; j_call: TRBJ2-1; v_call: TRBV4-1; d_call: TRBD1; cdr3_aa: CASSQDETGYVNEQFF; cdr3_nt: TGCGCCAGCAGCCAAGATGAGACAGGGTATGTCAATGAGCAGTTCTTC
clone_size: .; j_call: TRBJ2-7; v_call: TRBV7-2; d_call: .; cdr3_aa: CASSLALSGSSGDTYEQYF; cdr3_nt: TGTGCCAGCAGCTTAGCGCTTTCGGGGAGCAGCGGAGATACCTACGAGCAGTACTTC
clone_size: few; j_call: TRBJ2-7; v_call: TRBV15; d_call: .; cdr3_aa: CATSRADLGFDSYEQYF; cdr3_nt: TGTGCCACCAGCAGAGCGGACCTAGGATTTGACTCCTACGAGCAGTACTTC
clone_size: many; j_call: TRBJ1-1; v_call: TRBV7-9; d_call: .; cdr3_aa: CASSLENTEAFF; cdr3_nt: TGTGCCAGCAGCTTAGAGAACACTGAAGCTTTCTTT
clone_size: once; j_call: TRBJ2-7; v_call: TRBV29-1; d_call: TRBD2; cdr3_aa: CSVGEGSVYEQYF; cdr3_nt: TGCAGCGTTGGGGAGGGGTCGGTCTACGAGCAGTACTTC
clone_size: .; j_call: TRBJ2-3; v_call: TRBV7-2; d_call: TRBD2; cdr3_aa: CASSTTSGGMTDTQYF; cdr3_nt: TGTGCCAGCAGCACGACTAGCGGGGGTATGACAGATACGCAGTATTTT
clone_size: .; j_call: TRBJ2-7; v_call: TRBV4-1; d_call: TRBD1; cdr3_aa: CASSQDLGTGAYEQYF; cdr3_nt: TGCGCCAGCAGCCAAGATTTGGGGACAGGAGCCTACGAGCAGTACTTC
clone_size: few; j_call: TRBJ2-7; v_call: TRBV4-3; d_call: TRBD1; cdr3_aa: CASSQDPGGQGAKEQYF; cdr3_nt: TGCGCCAGCAGCCAAGATCCGGGGGGACAGGGGGCCAAGGAGCAGTACTTC
clone_size: few; j_call: TRBJ2-5; v_call: TRBV6-5; d_call: TRBD2; cdr3_aa: CASSYGGLAGGETQYF; cdr3_nt: TGTGCCAGCAGTTATGGAGGACTAGCGGGAGGAGAGACCCAGTACTTC
clone_size: .; j_call: TRBJ2-3; v_call: TRBV7-8; d_call: TRBD1; cdr3_aa: CASSYTPGTGILDTQYF; cdr3_nt: TGTGCCAGCAGCTACACCCCCGGGACAGGTATTTTGGATACGCAGTATTTT
clone_size: .; j_call: TRBJ2-1; v_call: TRBV9; d_call: TRBD2; cdr3_aa: CASSVGVSGSNEQFF; cdr3_nt: TGTGCCAGCAGCGTAGGGGTTAGCGGGAGCAATGAGCAGTTCTTC
clone_size: few; j_call: TRBJ1-1; v_call: TRBV27; d_call: .; cdr3_aa: CASSSPDDSNTEAFF; cdr3_nt: TGTGCCAGCAGTTCCCCCGACGACTCTAACACTGAAGCTTTCTTT
clone_size: many; j_call: TRBJ2-7; v_call: TRBV3-1; d_call: .; cdr3_aa: CASSQGFPGLDSYEQYF; cdr3_nt: TGTGCCAGCAGCCAAGGGTTTCCGGGACTGGACTCCTACGAGCAGTACTTC
clone_size: few; j_call: TRBJ2-5; v_call: TRBV29-1; d_call: TRBD2; cdr3_aa: CSVRGGVEGTQYF; cdr3_nt: TGCAGCGTCCGGGGGGGTGTCGAGGGGACCCAGTACTTC
clone_size: many; j_call: TRBJ2-7; v_call: TRBV25-1; d_call: TRBD2; cdr3_aa: CASTRGTSGSTYEQYF; cdr3_nt: TGTGCCAGCACCAGGGGGACTAGCGGATCCACCTACGAGCAGTACTTC
clone_size: few; j_call: TRBJ2-1; v_call: TRBV12-3/TRBV12-4; d_call: .; cdr3_aa: CASSSGAVNEQFF; cdr3_nt: TGTGCCAGCAGTTCCGGGGCCGTCAATGAGCAGTTCTTC